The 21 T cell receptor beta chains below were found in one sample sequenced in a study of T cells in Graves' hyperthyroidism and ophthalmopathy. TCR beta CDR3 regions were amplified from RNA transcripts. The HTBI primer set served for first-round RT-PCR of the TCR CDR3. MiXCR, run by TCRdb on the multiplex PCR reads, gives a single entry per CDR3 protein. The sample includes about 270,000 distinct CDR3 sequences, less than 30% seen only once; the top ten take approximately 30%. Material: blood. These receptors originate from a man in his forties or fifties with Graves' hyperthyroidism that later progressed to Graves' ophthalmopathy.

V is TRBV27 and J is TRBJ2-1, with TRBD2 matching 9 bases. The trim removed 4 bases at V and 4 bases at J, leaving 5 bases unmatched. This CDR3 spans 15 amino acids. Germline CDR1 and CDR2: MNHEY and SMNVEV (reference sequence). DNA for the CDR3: TGTGCCAGCAGTTCCGGGACTAGCAGTTACAATGAGCAGTTCTTC. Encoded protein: CASSSGTSSYNEQFF.

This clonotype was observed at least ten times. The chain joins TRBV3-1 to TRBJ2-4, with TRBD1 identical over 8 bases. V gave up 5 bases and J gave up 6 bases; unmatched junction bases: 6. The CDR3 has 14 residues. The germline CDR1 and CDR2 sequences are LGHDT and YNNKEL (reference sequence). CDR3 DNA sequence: TGTGCCAGCAGCGACAGGGGAACCGGAAACATTCAGTACTTC. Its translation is CASSDRGTGNIQYF.

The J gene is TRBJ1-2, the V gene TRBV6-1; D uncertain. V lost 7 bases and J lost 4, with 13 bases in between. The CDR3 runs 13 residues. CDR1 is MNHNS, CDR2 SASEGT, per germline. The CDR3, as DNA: TGTGCCAGCACCCTCCAGGACCCCTATGGCTACACCTTC. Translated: CASTLQDPYGYTF.

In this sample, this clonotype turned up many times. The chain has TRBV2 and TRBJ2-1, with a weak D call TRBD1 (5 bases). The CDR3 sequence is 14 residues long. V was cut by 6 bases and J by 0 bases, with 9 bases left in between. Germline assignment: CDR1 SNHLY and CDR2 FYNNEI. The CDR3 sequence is CASRRQGSYNEQFF. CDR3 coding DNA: TGTGCCAGCAGGCGGCAGGGCTCCTACAATGAGCAGTTCTTC.

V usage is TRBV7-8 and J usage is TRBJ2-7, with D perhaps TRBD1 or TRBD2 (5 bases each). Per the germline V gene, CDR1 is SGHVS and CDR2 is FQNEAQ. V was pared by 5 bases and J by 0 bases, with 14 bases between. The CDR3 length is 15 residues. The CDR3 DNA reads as TGTGCCAGCAGCCCTAGTGGGACGACCTCCTACGAGCAGTACTTC. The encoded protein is CASSPSGTTSYEQYF.

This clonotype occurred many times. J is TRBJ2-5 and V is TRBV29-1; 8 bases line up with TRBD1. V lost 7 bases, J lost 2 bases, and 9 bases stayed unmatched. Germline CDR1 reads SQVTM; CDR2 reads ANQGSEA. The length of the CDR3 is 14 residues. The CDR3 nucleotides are TGCAGCGCCACGTACCGGGACAGGCAAGAGACCCAGTACTTC. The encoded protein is CSATYRDRQETQYF.

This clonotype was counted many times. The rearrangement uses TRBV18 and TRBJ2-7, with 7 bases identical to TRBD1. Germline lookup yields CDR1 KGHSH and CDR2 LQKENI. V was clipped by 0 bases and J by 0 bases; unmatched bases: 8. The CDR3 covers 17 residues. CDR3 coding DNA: TGTGCCAGCTCACCACCGATAACAGGGGCCCTCTCCTACGAGCAGTACTTC. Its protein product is CASSPPITGALSYEQYF.

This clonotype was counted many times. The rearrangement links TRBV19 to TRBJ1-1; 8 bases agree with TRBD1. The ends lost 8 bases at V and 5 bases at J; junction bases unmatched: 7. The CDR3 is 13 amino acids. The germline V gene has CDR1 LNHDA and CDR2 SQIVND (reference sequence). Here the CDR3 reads CASGRTGPTEAFF. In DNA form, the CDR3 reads TGTGCCAGTGGTAGGACAGGGCCGACTGAAGCTTTCTTT.

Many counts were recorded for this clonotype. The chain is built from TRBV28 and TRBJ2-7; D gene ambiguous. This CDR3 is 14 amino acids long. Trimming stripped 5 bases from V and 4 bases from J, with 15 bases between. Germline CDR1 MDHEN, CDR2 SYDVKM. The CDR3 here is CASSKGMGFYEQYF. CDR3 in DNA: TGTGCCAGCAGTAAGGGTATGGGCTTTTACGAGCAGTACTTC.

The CDR3 sequence: CASSLLQGSDEQYF. CDR3 nucleotides: TGCGCCAGCAGCCTACTACAGGGTTCCGACGAGCAGTACTTC. J is TRBJ2-7 and V is TRBV4-3, with TRBD1 as a possible D gene (6 bases). Germline V CDR1 and CDR2: LGHNA, YSLEER. The CDR3 is made up of 14 amino acids. Trimming took off 4 bases at V and 5 bases at J, with 15 bases between the two ends.

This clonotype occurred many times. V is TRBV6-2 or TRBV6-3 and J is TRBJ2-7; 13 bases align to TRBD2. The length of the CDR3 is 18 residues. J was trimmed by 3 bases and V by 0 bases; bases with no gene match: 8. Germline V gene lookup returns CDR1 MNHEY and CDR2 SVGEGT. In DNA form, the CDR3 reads TGTGCCAGCAGTTACTCCGCCGGACTAGCGGGGGTGAGCTACGAGCAGTACTTC. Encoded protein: CASSYSAGLAGVSYEQYF.

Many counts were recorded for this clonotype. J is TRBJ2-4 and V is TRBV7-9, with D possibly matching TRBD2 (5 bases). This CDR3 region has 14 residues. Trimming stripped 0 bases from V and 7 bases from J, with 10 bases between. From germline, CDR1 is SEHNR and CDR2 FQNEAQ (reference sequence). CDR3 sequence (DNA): TGTGCCAGCAGCTTAGCAGGCGGGTTGAACATTCAGTACTTC. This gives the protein CASSLAGGLNIQYF.

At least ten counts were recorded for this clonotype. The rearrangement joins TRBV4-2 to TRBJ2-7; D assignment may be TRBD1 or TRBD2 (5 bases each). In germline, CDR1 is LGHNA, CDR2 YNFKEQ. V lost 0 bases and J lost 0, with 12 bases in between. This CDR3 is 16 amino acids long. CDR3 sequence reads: CASSQEGTASSYEQYF. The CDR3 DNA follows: TGTGCCAGCAGCCAAGAAGGGACCGCCAGCTCCTACGAGCAGTACTTC.

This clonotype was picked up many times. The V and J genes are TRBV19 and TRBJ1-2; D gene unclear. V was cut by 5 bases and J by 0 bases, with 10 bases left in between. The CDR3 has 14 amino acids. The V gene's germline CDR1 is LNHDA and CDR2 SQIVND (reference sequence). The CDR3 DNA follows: TGTGCCAGTAGTGGTGGCAGCCCTAACTATGGCTACACCTTC. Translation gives CASSGGSPNYGYTF.

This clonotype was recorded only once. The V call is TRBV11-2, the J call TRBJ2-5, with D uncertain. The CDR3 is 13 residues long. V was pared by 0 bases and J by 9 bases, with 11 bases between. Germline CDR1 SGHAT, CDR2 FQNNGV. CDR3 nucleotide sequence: TGTGCCAGCAGCTTAGAGGGTCGGCAGGCCCAGTACTTC. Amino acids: CASSLEGRQAQYF.

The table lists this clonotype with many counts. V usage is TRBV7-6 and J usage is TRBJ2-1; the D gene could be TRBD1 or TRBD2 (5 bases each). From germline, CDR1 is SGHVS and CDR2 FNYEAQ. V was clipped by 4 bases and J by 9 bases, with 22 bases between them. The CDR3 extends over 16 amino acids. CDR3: CASSSPYKRGRGEQFF. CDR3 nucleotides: TGTGCCAGCAGCTCCCCCTATAAGAGGGGTCGGGGTGAGCAGTTCTTC.

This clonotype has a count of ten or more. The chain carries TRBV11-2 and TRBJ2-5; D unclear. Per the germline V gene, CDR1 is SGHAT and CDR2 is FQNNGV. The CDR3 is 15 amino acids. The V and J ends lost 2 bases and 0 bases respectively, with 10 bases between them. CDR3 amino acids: CASSLLGKYQETQYF. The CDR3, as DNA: TGTGCCAGCAGCTTACTGGGAAAGTACCAAGAGACCCAGTACTTC.

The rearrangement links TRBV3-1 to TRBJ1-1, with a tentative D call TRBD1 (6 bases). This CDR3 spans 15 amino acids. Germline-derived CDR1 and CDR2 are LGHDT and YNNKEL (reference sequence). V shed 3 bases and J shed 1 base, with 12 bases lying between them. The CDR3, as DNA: TGTGCCAGCAGCCACAGGAACAGGGCGAACACTGAAGCTTTCTTT. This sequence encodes CASSHRNRANTEAFF.

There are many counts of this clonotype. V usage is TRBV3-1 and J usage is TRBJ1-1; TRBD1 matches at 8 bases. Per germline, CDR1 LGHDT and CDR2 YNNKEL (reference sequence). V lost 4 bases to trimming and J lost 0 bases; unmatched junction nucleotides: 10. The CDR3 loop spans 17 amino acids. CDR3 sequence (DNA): TGTGCCAGCAGCCGGACAGGGAACGACATCATGAACACTGAAGCTTTCTTT. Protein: CASSRTGNDIMNTEAFF.

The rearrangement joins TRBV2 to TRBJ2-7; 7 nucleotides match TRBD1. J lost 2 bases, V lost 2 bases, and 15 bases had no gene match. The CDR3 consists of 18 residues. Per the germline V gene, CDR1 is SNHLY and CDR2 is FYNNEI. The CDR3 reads CASSERSILDRFTYEQYF. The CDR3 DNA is TGTGCCAGCAGTGAAAGAAGTATCCTGGACAGGTTCACCTACGAGCAGTACTTC.

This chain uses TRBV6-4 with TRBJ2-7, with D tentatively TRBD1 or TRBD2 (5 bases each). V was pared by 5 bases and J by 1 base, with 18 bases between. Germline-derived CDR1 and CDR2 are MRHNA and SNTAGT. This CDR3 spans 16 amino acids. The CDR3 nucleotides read TGTGCCAGCAGTCTAAAAGGGACGGGCCTTTCCTACGAGCAGTACTTC. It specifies CASSLKGTGLSYEQYF.